The clone carrying this TCR beta chain was seen only a few times. Antigen unknown. CDR1 LNHNV and CDR2 YYDKDF come from the germline V gene (reference sequence). The CDR3 runs to 13 residues. Trimming left V 0 bases short and J 3 bases short, with 6 bases between. This record comes from a study of radiation and T cells in renal cell carcinoma. General observations from the study: Irradiated tumors had higher TCR clonality than control tumors.

Profiled with immunoSEQ multiplex PCR; TCRdb holds only in-frame clones, not every one. The table shows tens of thousands of clones, with more than 45% occurring only once. As to treatment: 15 Gy SBRT to primary tumor, nephrectomy 4 weeks later. This clonotype was obtained from a woman aged 45-65 years with renal cell carcinoma. The chain couples TRBV15 to TRBJ2-7, with D unresolved. Sequenced here: tumor tissue, sampled from a patient whose treatment included radiotherapy and nephrectomy. The CDR3 sequence is CATSRDGVYEQYF. In DNA form, the CDR3 reads TGTGCCACCAGCAGAGATGGGGTCTACGAGCAGTACTTC. The complete variable domain, with remaining parts taken from reference TRBV15 and TRBJ2-7, reads DAMVIQNPRYQVTQFGKPVTLSCSQTLNHNVMYWYQQKSSQAPKLLFHYYDKDFNNEADTPDNFQSRRPNTSFCFLDIRSPGLGDTAMYLCATSRDGVYEQYFGPGTRLTVT.